The 19 T cell receptor beta chains below were found in one sample sequenced in a study of monozygotic twins with cystic fibrosis. Assay: immunoSEQ multiplex PCR; the TCRdb copy retains only in-frame clones and omits some. The sample lists some 10,000 clones, 98% to 99% occurring once. Sequences were obtained from blood. Every receptor here comes from a girl aged 2 to 9 with cystic fibrosis.

The chain uses TRBV10-3 and TRBJ2-3; 10 positions agree with TRBD1. V lost 10 bases, J lost 3 bases, and 10 bases stayed unmatched. Germline assignment: CDR1 ENHRY and CDR2 SYGVKD. The CDR3 is made up of 15 amino acids. The CDR3 nucleotides are TGTGCCACTAATACGGGACAGGGGTATACAGATACGCAGTATTTT. Translated, it gives CATNTGQGYTDTQYF.

This clone was seen a few times. The chain recombines TRBV11-2 with TRBJ1-2; unclear D gene. This CDR3 has 15 amino acids. The V and J ends lost 6 bases and 6 bases respectively, with 20 bases between them. CDR1 and CDR2 from the germline V gene are SGHAT and FQNNGV. CDR3 DNA: TGTGCCAGCAGTCGGACCACCCGGGTGGAGGATGGCTACACCTTC. Its protein product is CASSRTTRVEDGYTF.

This sequence joins TRBV9 and TRBJ1-1, with 7 bases identical to TRBD1. This CDR3 region has 13 residues. The V gene end was trimmed by 2 bases and the J gene end by 5 bases; junction bases not matched to a gene: 3. The V gene's germline CDR1 is SGDLS and CDR2 YYNGEE. In nucleotides, the CDR3 is TGTGCCAGCAGCGTCTCAGGGGGTACTGAAGCTTTCTTT. This encodes CASSVSGGTEAFF.

V and J are TRBV4-3 and TRBJ1-1; D ambiguous. Trimming removed 0 bases from V and 4 bases from J, with 9 bases in between. This CDR3 is built from 14 residues. Looked up from germline, CDR1 is LGHNA and CDR2 is YSLEER. CDR3 sequence (DNA): TGCGCCAGCAGCCAAGATTCCACGGGCACTGAAGCTTTCTTT. Its translation: CASSQDSTGTEAFF.

The chain has TRBV27 and TRBJ2-7; TRBD1 aligns across 9 bases. The V gene end was trimmed by 7 bases and the J gene end by 0 bases; junction bases not matched to a gene: 4. Germline V gives CDR1 MNHEY, CDR2 SMNVEV (reference sequence). The CDR3 loop spans 14 amino acids. The CDR3 coding sequence is TGTGCCAGCACCGGGACAGGGACCTCCTACGAGCAGTACTTC. This sequence encodes CASTGTGTSYEQYF.

This chain connects TRBV27 to TRBJ2-7; 7 bases map to TRBD1. The germline V gene has CDR1 MNHEY and CDR2 SMNVEV (reference sequence). The CDR3 has 18 residues. V lost 5 bases and J lost 5; bases outside the gene matches: 21. The chain's CDR3 is CASSPQGVQGILKDEQYF. CDR3 coding DNA: TGTGCCAGCAGTCCCCAAGGGGTACAGGGGATCCTTAAGGACGAGCAGTACTTC.

The rearrangement uses TRBV25-1 and TRBJ1-2; D not certain. The V gene's germline CDR1 is MGHDK and CDR2 SYGVNS. Trimming cost V 6 bases and J 7 bases, with 21 bases left between them. The CDR3 runs to 15 residues. As DNA, the CDR3 is TGTGCCAGCAGCGGGGATAGGGCTCCCCGGGGTGGCTACACCTTC. Translated: CASSGDRAPRGGYTF.

The chain is built from TRBV28 and TRBJ2-1; no definite D call. Per germline, CDR1 MDHEN and CDR2 SYDVKM. V gave up 6 bases and J gave up 1 base, with 13 bases separating them. The CDR3 sequence is 15 residues long. In nucleotides, the CDR3 is TGTGCCAGCAGGGTTCGTCTTGGATCCTACAATGAGCAGTTCTTC. The encoded protein is CASRVRLGSYNEQFF.

This chain connects TRBV28 to TRBJ1-5; no clear D gene. The CDR3 sequence is 14 residues long. CDR1 and CDR2 (germline): MDHEN, SYDVKM. V was cut by 1 base and J by 4 bases, with 8 bases left in between. As DNA, the CDR3 is TGTGCCAGCAGTTTATTAAGGGAAAATCAGCCCCAGCATTTT. This translates into CASSLLRENQPQHF.

The V and J genes are TRBV4-1 and TRBJ1-2, with 8 bases identical to TRBD1. J gave up 5 bases and V 3 bases, and 8 bases lay outside the gene matches. This CDR3 contains 15 residues. Germline CDR1 reads MGHRA; CDR2 reads YSYEKL. Here the CDR3 DNA reads TGCGCCAGCAGCCAGCAACTACAGGGGGGGTATGGCTACACCTTC. This encodes CASSQQLQGGYGYTF.

The chain links TRBV19 to TRBJ1-1; TRBD1 matches at 10 bases. This CDR3 comprises 15 residues. Per the germline V gene, CDR1 is LNHDA and CDR2 is SQIVND (reference sequence). The ends lost 3 bases at V and 4 bases at J; junction bases unmatched: 5. The CDR3 region has the DNA TGTGCCAGTAGTATCCGGGACAGGGGCACCACTGAAGCTTTCTTT. It specifies CASSIRDRGTTEAFF.

The chain carries TRBV4-1 and TRBJ2-1; 13 bases match TRBD2. The CDR3 runs 15 residues. Germline V gene data show CDR1 as MGHRA and CDR2 as YSYEKL. With V trimmed by 5 bases and J by 8 bases, 6 bases remained unmatched. The DNA of the CDR3 is TGCGCCAGCAGCGGACTAGCGGGAGCAGGATATGAGCAGTTCTTC. This sequence encodes CASSGLAGAGYEQFF.

The chain is built from TRBV5-5 and TRBJ2-7; TRBD1 agrees at 9 bases. The CDR3 runs 14 residues. CDR1 and CDR2 from the germline V gene are SGHKS and YYEKEE (reference sequence). V lost 4 bases, J lost 6 bases, and 8 bases stayed unmatched. The CDR3 loop is CASSLAGQGREQYF. CDR3 bases: TGTGCCAGCAGCCTCGCGGGACAGGGCCGCGAGCAGTACTTC.

The chain employs TRBV27 and TRBJ2-1; tentatively, D is TRBD1 (7 bases). There are 12 residues in the CDR3. V lost 4 bases and J lost 14, with 15 bases in between. Germline assignment: CDR1 MNHEY and CDR2 SMNVEV (reference sequence). CDR3 coding DNA: TGTGCCAGCAGTTCCCCCGGCAGGGGGGAGTTCTTC. Its protein is CASSSPGRGEFF.

This chain links TRBV7-2 with TRBJ1-3; D gene ambiguous. This CDR3 is built from 13 residues. Germline CDR1 is SGHTA and CDR2 is FQGNSA. Trimming stripped 4 bases from V and 7 bases from J, with 11 bases between. The CDR3 bases are TGTGCCAGCAGCTCCACGACGGGGAACACCATATATTTT. Residues: CASSSTTGNTIYF.

The count of this clone is one. The chain recombines TRBV6-4 with TRBJ2-3; 8 bases agree with TRBD2. Unmatched junction bases numbered 3, after V lost 6 bases and J lost 1 base. The germline V gene encodes CDR1 MRHNA and CDR2 SNTAGT. The length of the CDR3 is 14 residues. CDR3 protein: CASRATSGTDTQYF. DNA for the CDR3: TGTGCCAGCAGGGCGACTAGCGGCACAGATACGCAGTATTTT.

This clone has a single count. The chain is built from TRBV6-5 and TRBJ2-7; D possibly matches TRBD1 or TRBD2 (5 bases each). The length of the CDR3 is 15 residues. The V and J ends lost 2 bases and 0 bases respectively, with 11 bases between them. The germline V gene encodes CDR1 MNHEY and CDR2 SVGAGI. The CDR3 loop reads CASSYTEGTSYEQYF. Here the CDR3 DNA reads TGTGCCAGCAGTTACACCGAGGGGACCTCCTACGAGCAGTACTTC.

The chain recombines TRBV5-1 with TRBJ2-6, with 8 bases fitting TRBD1. Germline V CDR1 and CDR2: SGHRS, YFSETQ. There are 17 residues in the CDR3. The junction had 14 bases not matched to a gene; V was cut back by 0 bases and J by 12 bases. CDR3 bases: TGCGCCAGCAGCTTGGTTACAGGGGGAGTGGAAAGAGGCGTCCTGACTTTC. This translates into CASSLVTGGVERGVLTF.

V is TRBV12-5 and J is TRBJ2-1, with TRBD2 matching over 10 bases. Germline CDR1 reads LGHNT; CDR2 reads FRNRAP. With V trimmed by 2 bases and J by 0 bases, 13 bases remained unmatched. CDR3 length: 20 residues. CDR3 residues: CASGLPRRTSGLRSYNEQFF. CDR3 nucleotide sequence: TGTGCTAGTGGTTTGCCCCGAAGGACTAGCGGACTGCGCTCCTACAATGAGCAGTTCTTC.